This T cell receptor beta chain appears in the sequencing data of a study of cytomegalovirus exposure and HLA in healthy donors. This CDR3 contains 16 residues. With 4 bases clipped from V and 4 bases from J, the junction kept 6 bases outside the gene matches. Per the germline V gene, CDR1 is SGHNT and CDR2 is YYREEE (reference sequence). Vbeta (60) and Jbeta (13) primers were used in the PCR. Profiling relied on immunoSEQ multiplex PCR, and the TCRdb table lists in-frame clones only, not all of them. The table has roughly 130,000 clones, roughly 71% seen once. This TCR came from a woman aged 50 to 60 in good health and CMV-seropositive. The genes are TRBV5-4 and TRBJ2-5; 14 bases are a match to TRBD2. Sequencing used PBMCs. CDR3 sequence: CASSPGLAGGTETQYF. CDR3 nucleotide sequence: TGTGCCAGCAGCCCTGGACTAGCGGGGGGAACAGAGACCCAGTACTTC.